Given below is one TCR beta chain in context. What it recognizes is unknown. This CDR3 has 16 residues. Germline V gives CDR1 SGHRS, CDR2 YFSETQ. The ends lost 5 bases at V and 0 bases at J; junction bases unmatched: 10. This record comes from a study of T cell responses to AZD1222 COVID-19 vaccine. Assay used: immunoSEQ multiplex PCR; TCRdb lists only in-frame clones, some missing. The profile shows about 190,000 clones, about 89% of them singletons. Study results and limitations: Two doses of AZD1222 preceded a rise in Spike-specific TCR breadth and depth. CD4 TCRs associated with vaccination spanned spike, dominating at 160-218 and 743-854.

This TCR derives from an adult in good health. The gene calls are TRBV5-1 and TRBJ2-7; 8 bases are shared with TRBD1. Here the sequenced sample was peripheral blood, taken on day 0 of MenACWY control vaccination. For the CDR3, the DNA is TGCGCCAGCAGTTTAGACAGGGGACTCCTCTCCTACGAGCAGTACTTC. Protein sequence: CASSLDRGLLSYEQYF. The full variable domain, rest sourced from reference TRBV5-1 and TRBJ2-7, is KAGVTQTPRYLIKTRGQQVTLSCSPISGHRSVSWYQQTPGQGLQFLFEYFSETQRNKGNFPGRFSGRQFSNSRSEMNVSTLELGDSALYLCASSLDRGLLSYEQYFGPGTRLTVT.